Included here is one T cell receptor (beta chain) sequence, with context. Its antigen is not identified. Then a second PCR, running roughly 6 to 11 cycles, was carried out with a sample-barcoded 5' primer and a J-beta primer mix. TCRdb passed the 5' RACE reads through MiXCR, listing each CDR3 protein once. The sample gives fewer than 950,000 distinct CDR3 sequences, roughly 40% of which show up once; 13% is in the top ten. The sample comes from a study of blood T cells in healthy people across ages. Study-wide results and caveats: A roughly linear fall in TCR beta diversity per million T cells was seen with increasing age. Long-lived donors carried more naive CD4+ cells and greater diversity than aged donors. Any conclusive comparison of naive versus antigen-experienced cells was prevented by using unsorted PBMCs.

This TCR derives from a man between 18 and 35 years old in good health. The sample was blood.

The CDR3 protein is CASSQTPQTGGSQPQHF. The CDR3 DNA follows: TGTGCCAGCAGCCAGACCCCCCAAACAGGGGGCAGTCAGCCCCAGCATTTT. This chain uses TRBV3-1 with TRBJ1-5; 9 nucleotides agree with TRBD1. The CDR3 is 17 amino acids. CDR1 is LGHDT and CDR2 is YNNKEL in the germline V gene (reference sequence). The junction had 12 bases not matched to a gene; V was cut back by 3 bases and J by 6 bases.